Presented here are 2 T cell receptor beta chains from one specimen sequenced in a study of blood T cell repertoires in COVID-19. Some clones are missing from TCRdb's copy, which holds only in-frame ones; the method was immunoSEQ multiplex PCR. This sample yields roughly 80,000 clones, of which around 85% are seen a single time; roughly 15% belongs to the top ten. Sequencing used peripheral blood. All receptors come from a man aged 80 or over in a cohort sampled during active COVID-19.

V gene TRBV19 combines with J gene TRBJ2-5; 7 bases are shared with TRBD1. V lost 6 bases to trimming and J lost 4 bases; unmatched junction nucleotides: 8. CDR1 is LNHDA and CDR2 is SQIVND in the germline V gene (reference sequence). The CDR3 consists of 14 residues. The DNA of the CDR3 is TGTGCCAGTAGCGCCAGGACAGGTGTAGAGACCCAGTACTTC. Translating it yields CASSARTGVETQYF.

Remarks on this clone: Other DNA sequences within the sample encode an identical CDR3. CDR3 DNA: TGTGCCAGCTCACCTCGGGCAGGGGGTAGCTACGAGCAGTACTTC. It is translated as CASSPRAGGSYEQYF. The rearrangement links TRBV18 to TRBJ2-7; 7 nucleotides agree with TRBD1. Trimming at V came to 3 bases and at J to 3 bases, leaving 8 bases not matched to a gene. This CDR3 region has 15 residues. CDR1 and CDR2 from the germline V gene are KGHSH and LQKENI.